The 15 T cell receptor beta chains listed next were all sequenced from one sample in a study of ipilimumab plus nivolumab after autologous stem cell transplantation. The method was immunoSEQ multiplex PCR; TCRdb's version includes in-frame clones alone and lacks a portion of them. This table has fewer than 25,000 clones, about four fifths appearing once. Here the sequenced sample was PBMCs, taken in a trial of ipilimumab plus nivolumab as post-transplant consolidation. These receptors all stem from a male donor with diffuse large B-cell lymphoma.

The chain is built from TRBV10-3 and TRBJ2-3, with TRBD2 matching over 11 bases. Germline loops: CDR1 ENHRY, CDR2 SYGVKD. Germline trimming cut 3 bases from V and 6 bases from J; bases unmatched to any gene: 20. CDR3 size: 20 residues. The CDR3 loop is CAISDIKKTTSGDSGDTQYF. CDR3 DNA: TGTGCCATCAGTGACATCAAAAAGACGACTAGCGGGGACTCGGGGGATACGCAGTATTTT.

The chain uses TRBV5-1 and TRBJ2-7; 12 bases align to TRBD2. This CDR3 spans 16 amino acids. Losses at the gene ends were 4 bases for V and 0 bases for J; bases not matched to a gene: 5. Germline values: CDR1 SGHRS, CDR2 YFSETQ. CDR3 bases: TGCGCCAGCAGCCTGCTAGCGGGGGGGAACTCCTACGAGCAGTACTTC. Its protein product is CASSLLAGGNSYEQYF.

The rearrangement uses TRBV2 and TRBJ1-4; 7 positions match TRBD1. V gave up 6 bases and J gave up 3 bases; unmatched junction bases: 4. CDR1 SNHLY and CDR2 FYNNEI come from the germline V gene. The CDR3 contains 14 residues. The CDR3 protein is CASRTGSANEKLFF. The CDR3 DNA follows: TGTGCCAGCAGGACAGGGAGTGCTAATGAAAAACTGTTTTTT.

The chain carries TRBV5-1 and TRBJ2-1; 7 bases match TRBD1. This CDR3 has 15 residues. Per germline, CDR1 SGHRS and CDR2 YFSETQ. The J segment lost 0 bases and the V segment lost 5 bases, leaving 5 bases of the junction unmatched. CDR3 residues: CASRATGSSYNEQFF. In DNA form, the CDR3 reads TGCGCCAGCAGGGCGACAGGGAGCTCCTACAATGAGCAGTTCTTC.

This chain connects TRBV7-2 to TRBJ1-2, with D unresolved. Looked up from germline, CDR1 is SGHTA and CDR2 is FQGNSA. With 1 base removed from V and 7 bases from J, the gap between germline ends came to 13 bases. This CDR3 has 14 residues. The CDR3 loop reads CASSLVDRTLGYTF. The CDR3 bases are TGTGCCAGCAGCTTAGTTGACCGCACCCTTGGCTACACCTTC.

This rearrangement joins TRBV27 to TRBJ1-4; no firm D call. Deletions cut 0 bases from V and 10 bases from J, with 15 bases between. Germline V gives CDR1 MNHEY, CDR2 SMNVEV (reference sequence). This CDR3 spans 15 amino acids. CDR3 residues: CASSLSLANWRKLFF. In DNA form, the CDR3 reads TGTGCCAGCAGTTTATCGTTGGCCAATTGGCGAAAACTGTTTTTT.

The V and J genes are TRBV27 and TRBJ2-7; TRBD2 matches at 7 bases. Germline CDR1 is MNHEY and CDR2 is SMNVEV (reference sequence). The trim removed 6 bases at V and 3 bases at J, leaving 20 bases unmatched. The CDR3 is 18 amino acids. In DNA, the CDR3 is TGTGCCAGCAGCCCTACCCGGAGTAGGCTAGCGGCCCACTACGAGCAGTACTTC. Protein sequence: CASSPTRSRLAAHYEQYF.

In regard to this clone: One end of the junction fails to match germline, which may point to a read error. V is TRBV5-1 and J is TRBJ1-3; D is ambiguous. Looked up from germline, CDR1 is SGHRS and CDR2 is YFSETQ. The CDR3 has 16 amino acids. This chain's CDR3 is CASSRMGSSSGDTIYF. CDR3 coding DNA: TGCGCCAGCAGCCGCATGGGCTCATCATCTGGAGACACCATATATTTT.

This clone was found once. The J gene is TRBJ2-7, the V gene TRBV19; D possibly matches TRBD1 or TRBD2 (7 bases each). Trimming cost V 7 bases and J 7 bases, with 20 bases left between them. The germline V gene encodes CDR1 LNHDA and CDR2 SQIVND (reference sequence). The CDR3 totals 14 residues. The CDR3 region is CASIGAGTEEEQYF. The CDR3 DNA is TGTGCCAGTATAGGAGCGGGGACAGAAGAAGAGCAGTACTTC.

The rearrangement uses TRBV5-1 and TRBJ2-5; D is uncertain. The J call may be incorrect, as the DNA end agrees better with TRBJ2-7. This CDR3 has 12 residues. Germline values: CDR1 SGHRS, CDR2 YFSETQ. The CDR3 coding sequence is TGCGCCAGCAGCCAACAAGGCCTCGAGCAGTACTTC. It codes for CASSQQGLEQYF.

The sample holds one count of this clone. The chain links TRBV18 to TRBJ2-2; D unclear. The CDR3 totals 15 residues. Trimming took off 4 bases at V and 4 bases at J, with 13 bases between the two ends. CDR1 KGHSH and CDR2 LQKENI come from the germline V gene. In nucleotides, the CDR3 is TGTGCCAGCTCACGTCAATTAGGTCCCACCGGGGAGCTGTTTTTT. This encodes CASSRQLGPTGELFF.

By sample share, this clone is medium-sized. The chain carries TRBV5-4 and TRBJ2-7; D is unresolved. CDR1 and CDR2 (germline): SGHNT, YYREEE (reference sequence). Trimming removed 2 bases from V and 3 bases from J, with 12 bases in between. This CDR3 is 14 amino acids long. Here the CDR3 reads CASSFHPSDYEQYF. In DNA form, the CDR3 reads TGTGCCAGCAGCTTCCATCCATCCGACTACGAGCAGTACTTC.

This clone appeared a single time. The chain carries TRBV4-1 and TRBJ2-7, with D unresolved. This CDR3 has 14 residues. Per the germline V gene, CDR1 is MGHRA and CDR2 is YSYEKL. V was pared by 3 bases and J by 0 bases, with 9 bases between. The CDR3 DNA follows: TGCGCCAGCAGCCAGGCCGGGCCCTCCTACGAGCAGTACTTC. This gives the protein CASSQAGPSYEQYF.

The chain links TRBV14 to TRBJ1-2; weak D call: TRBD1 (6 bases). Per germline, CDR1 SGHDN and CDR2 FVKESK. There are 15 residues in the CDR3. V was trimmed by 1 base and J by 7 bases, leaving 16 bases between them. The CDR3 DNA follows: TGTGCCAGCAGCCAAGTGGGCACAGGGTGGTCTGGCTACACCTTC. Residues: CASSQVGTGWSGYTF.

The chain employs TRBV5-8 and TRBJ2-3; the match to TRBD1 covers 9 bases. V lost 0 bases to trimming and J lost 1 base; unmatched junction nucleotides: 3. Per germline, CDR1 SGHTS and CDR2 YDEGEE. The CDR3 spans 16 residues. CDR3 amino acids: CASSLARTGGTDTQYF. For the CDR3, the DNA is TGTGCCAGCAGCTTGGCGAGGACAGGGGGCACAGATACGCAGTATTTT. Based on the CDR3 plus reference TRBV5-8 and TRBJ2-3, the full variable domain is EAGVTQSPTHLIKTRGQQATLRCSPISGHTSVYWYQQALGLGLQFLLWYDEGEERNRGNFPPRFSGRQFPNYSSELNVNALELEDSALYLCASSLARTGGTDTQYFGPGTRLTVL.